Each of the 30 T cell receptor beta chains below was sequenced from the same sample in a study of control samples from healthy donors and cancer patients. TCRdb's table, derived via immunoSEQ multiplex PCR, lists solely in-frame clones and lacks some. The sample yields approximately 120,000 clones, more than 75% seen once. The sample consisted of blood. These receptors all stem from a man between 60 and 75 years old in good health.

This chain connects TRBV11-2 to TRBJ2-3, with D possibly called TRBD1 or TRBD2 (5 bases each). The length of the CDR3 is 14 residues. Germline V gene lookup returns CDR1 SGHAT and CDR2 FQNNGV. Trimming left V 3 bases short and J 8 bases short, with 15 bases between. This chain's CDR3 is CASSLGTAKVTQYF. CDR3 coding DNA: TGTGCCAGCAGCTTGGGGACGGCGAAGGTTACGCAGTATTTT.

The rearrangement joins TRBV28 to TRBJ2-5; D unclear. Trimming pared 6 bases from V and 3 bases from J, leaving 5 bases between. The CDR3 has 11 residues. Germline CDR1 is MDHEN and CDR2 is SYDVKM. The CDR3 DNA is TGTGCCAGCAGGTCGGAAGAGACCCAGTACTTC. It is translated as CASRSEETQYF.

The rearrangement uses TRBV27 and TRBJ1-6; no firm D call. This CDR3 is 14 amino acids long. The germline V gene encodes CDR1 MNHEY and CDR2 SMNVEV (reference sequence). Deletions cut 5 bases from V and 5 bases from J, with 10 bases between. CDR3 protein: CASSLNGNNSPLHF. CDR3 DNA sequence: TGTGCCAGCAGTCTCAACGGGAATAATTCACCCCTCCACTTT.

The chain has TRBV20-1 and TRBJ1-2; D ambiguous. Germline CDR1 reads DFQATT; CDR2 reads SNEGSKA (reference sequence). The CDR3 is made up of 15 amino acids. V shed 3 bases and J shed 3 bases, with 17 bases lying between them. CDR3: CSASINQESYYGYTF. The CDR3 coding sequence is TGCAGTGCTAGTATTAATCAGGAATCTTACTATGGCTACACCTTC.

V usage is TRBV11-2 and J usage is TRBJ2-7; 8 bases fit TRBD2. After removal of 7 bases from V and 0 bases from J, the junction contained 11 bases not matched to a gene. The germline gives CDR1 SGHAT, CDR2 FQNNGV. CDR3 length equals 16 residues. The CDR3 bases are TGTGCCAGCACCTCAGCGCGGGGGGCGAGCTCCTACGAGCAGTACTTC. It encodes CASTSARGASSYEQYF.

This clone was observed a single time. The J gene is TRBJ1-5, the V gene TRBV27; possible D gene TRBD1, 6 bases. Per germline, CDR1 MNHEY and CDR2 SMNVEV (reference sequence). CDR3 size: 16 residues. V lost 2 bases and J lost 4, with 15 bases in between. The CDR3 sequence: CASSLKRGGWNQPQHF. CDR3 sequence (DNA): TGTGCCAGCAGTTTAAAAAGGGGGGGGTGGAATCAGCCCCAGCATTTT.

The V and J genes are TRBV4-3 and TRBJ1-2; the match to TRBD1 covers 7 bases. CDR3 length: 13 residues. Germline loops: CDR1 LGHNA, CDR2 YSLEER. V lost 6 bases and J lost 0; bases outside the gene matches: 1. The CDR3 here is CASSGQANYGYTF. DNA of the CDR3: TGCGCCAGCAGTGGACAGGCTAACTATGGCTACACCTTC.

CDR3 in amino acids: CASSPRTGVSNYGYTF. CDR3 coding DNA: TGTGCCAGCTCACCGAGGACAGGGGTTTCAAACTATGGCTACACCTTC. This chain joins TRBV18 and TRBJ1-2; 9 bases match TRBD1. The germline gives CDR1 KGHSH, CDR2 LQKENI. The CDR3 length is 16 residues. Unmatched junction bases numbered 7, after V lost 3 bases and J lost 2 bases.

The chain combines TRBV5-1 with TRBJ2-1; 9 nucleotides agree with TRBD1. Germline CDR1 and CDR2: SGHRS and YFSETQ. With 6 bases clipped from V and 9 bases from J, the junction kept 13 bases outside the gene matches. The CDR3 runs to 15 residues. The CDR3 loop reads CASTEPGQGKAEQFF. In DNA form, the CDR3 reads TGCGCCAGCACGGAACCGGGACAGGGTAAAGCTGAGCAGTTCTTC.

V is TRBV24-1 and J is TRBJ1-2; 8 bases agree with TRBD1. V gave up 3 bases and J gave up 8 bases; unmatched junction bases: 10. The CDR3 runs to 15 residues. Germline assignment: CDR1 KGHDR and CDR2 SFDVKD. Here the CDR3 reads CATSDHTGGAGGYTF. As DNA, the CDR3 is TGTGCCACCAGTGATCATACAGGGGGAGCAGGCGGCTACACCTTC.

This clone was observed a single time. The chain joins TRBV14 to TRBJ1-1; D uncertain. The germline CDR1 and CDR2 sequences are SGHDN and FVKESK. Trimming took 0 bases from V and 5 from J, leaving 7 bases between them. The CDR3 loop spans 13 amino acids. The CDR3 nucleotides read TGTGCCAGCAGCCAAGAATTGGGAACTGAAGCTTTCTTT. Its translation: CASSQELGTEAFF.

The chain combines TRBV6-5 with TRBJ1-5, with D possibly being TRBD1 (5 bases). Germline V gene sequence: CDR1 MNHEY, CDR2 SVGAGI. The CDR3 totals 13 residues. The ends were cut back, 6 bases at V and 4 bases at J, with 10 bases in the middle. The CDR3 sequence: CASSRDRNQPQHF. The CDR3 DNA reads TGTGCCAGCAGCAGAGACAGAAATCAGCCCCAGCATTTT.

The V call is TRBV9, the J call TRBJ2-7, with 7 nucleotides matching TRBD1. Germline CDR1 is SGDLS and CDR2 is YYNGEE. V trimming: 2 bases; J trimming: 2 bases; junction bases outside the gene matches: 4. The CDR3 runs 14 residues. The CDR3 bases are TGTGCCAGCAGCGTTACCGGGACAGCCTACGAGCAGTACTTC. It translates to CASSVTGTAYEQYF.

The gene calls are TRBV6-5 and TRBJ1-5; 9 bases agree with TRBD1. The trim removed 6 bases at V and 4 bases at J, leaving 4 bases unmatched. Looked up from germline, CDR1 is MNHEY and CDR2 is SVGAGI. CDR3 length: 14 amino acids. The CDR3 coding sequence is TGTGCCAGCAGCCCAGGGACAGGGAATCAGCCCCAGCATTTT. Amino acids: CASSPGTGNQPQHF.

The chain joins TRBV28 to TRBJ2-5, with D tentatively TRBD1 or TRBD2 (6 bases each). The V end lost 3 bases, the J end lost 5 bases, and 16 bases lay between the germline ends. Germline lookup yields CDR1 MDHEN and CDR2 SYDVKM. The CDR3 loop spans 15 amino acids. The CDR3 DNA reads TGTGCCAGCAGTTTCCCTACCGGGGGCCTCGAGACCCAGTACTTC. Translation: CASSFPTGGLETQYF.

V is TRBV11-2 and J is TRBJ2-6, with 8 bases identical to TRBD1. Germline V gene lookup returns CDR1 SGHAT and CDR2 FQNNGV. The CDR3 is made up of 15 amino acids. J lost 2 bases, V lost 4 bases, and 1 base had no gene match. CDR3 sequence reads: CASSWTGPGANVLTF. For the CDR3, the DNA is TGTGCCAGCAGCTGGACAGGGCCTGGGGCCAACGTCCTGACTTTC. Looking up the rest from reference TRBV11-2 and TRBJ2-6 gives the full variable domain: EAGVAQSPRYKIIEKRQSVAFWCNPISGHATLYWYQQILGQGPKLLIQFQNNGVVDDSQLPKDRFSAERLKGVDSTLKIQPAKLEDSAVYLCASSWTGPGANVLTFGAGSRLTVL.

This clone was counted only a few times. The chain combines TRBV7-4 with TRBJ2-7; 11 bases line up with TRBD1. This CDR3 spans 15 amino acids. V lost 6 bases and J lost 3; bases outside the gene matches: 7. The germline V gene has CDR1 SGHVT and CDR2 SQSDAQ. Here the CDR3 reads CASRRTGGDHYEQYF. As DNA, the CDR3 is TGTGCCAGCAGAAGGACAGGGGGCGATCACTACGAGCAGTACTTC.

The rearrangement uses TRBV7-3 and TRBJ2-3, with D possibly called TRBD1 or TRBD2 (5 bases each). With 2 bases removed from V and 3 bases from J, the gap between germline ends came to 12 bases. Looked up from germline, CDR1 is SGHTA and CDR2 is FQGTGA. The CDR3 runs to 15 residues. In DNA form, the CDR3 reads TGTGCCAGCAGCTTAGGGGGAAGAGGAACAGATACGCAGTATTTT. Amino acids: CASSLGGRGTDTQYF.

The chain uses TRBV5-1 and TRBJ2-7; D possibly matches TRBD1 or TRBD2 (5 bases each). Germline-derived CDR1 and CDR2 are SGHRS and YFSETQ. The V end was cut by 4 bases, the J end by 7 bases, with 21 bases between. The length of the CDR3 is 15 residues. Here the CDR3 reads CASSTSGSNFREQYF. The CDR3 region has the DNA TGCGCCAGCAGCACCTCAGGGAGTAATTTTCGGGAGCAGTACTTC.

DNA for the CDR3: TGTGCCAGCAGCTTACAGGGGGCTATGAACACTGAAGCTTTCTTT. This codes for CASSLQGAMNTEAFF. The rearrangement links TRBV7-9 to TRBJ1-1, with TRBD1 matching over 8 bases. CDR3 length equals 15 residues. Trimming removed 2 bases from V and 0 bases from J; junction bases left unmatched: 2. Germline V CDR1 and CDR2: SEHNR, FQNEAQ (reference sequence).

The chain links TRBV7-2 to TRBJ2-7; TRBD1 is a possible D gene (5 bases). Trimming shortened V by 3 bases and J by 0 bases, and 12 bases separated the two germline ends. The V gene's germline CDR1 is SGHTA and CDR2 FQGNSA. The CDR3 covers 15 residues. CDR3 residues: CASSFTGRSSYEQYF. The DNA for the CDR3 is TGTGCCAGCAGCTTCACAGGCAGAAGCTCCTACGAGCAGTACTTC. Using reference TRBV7-2 and TRBJ2-7 for the parts outside the CDR3, the full variable domain is GAGVSQSPSNKVTEKGKDVELRCDPISGHTALYWYRQSLGQGLEFLIYFQGNSAPDKSGLPSDRFSAERTGGSVSTLTIQRTQQEDSAVYLCASSFTGRSSYEQYFGPGTRLTVT.

In this sample, this clone turned up once. This chain connects TRBV24-1 to TRBJ1-6, with 7 bases identical to TRBD1. The CDR3 covers 15 residues. The germline gives CDR1 KGHDR, CDR2 SFDVKD. V shed 4 bases and J 7 bases; nucleotides not matched to a gene: 6. In nucleotides, the CDR3 is TGTGCCACCAGTGACGCCGGGACAGACAATTCACCCCTCCACTTT. Translating gives CATSDAGTDNSPLHF.

The CDR3, as DNA: TGTGCCAGCAGTTTGGGGGCGGGTGGCTACACCTTC. Its translation is CASSLGAGGYTF. The gene calls are TRBV12-3 or TRBV12-4 and TRBJ1-2; D perhaps matches TRBD1 (6 bases). The CDR3 has 12 amino acids. The ends were cut back, 3 bases at V and 7 bases at J, with 9 bases in the middle.

The CDR3 here is CASSPNTGGSYEQYF. The CDR3 region has the DNA TGTGCCAGCAGCCCTAATACCGGGGGCTCCTACGAGCAGTACTTC. The chain has TRBV7-2 and TRBJ2-7; D is perhaps TRBD2 (6 bases). The CDR3 covers 15 residues. V lost 5 bases, J lost 0 bases, and 14 bases lay in between. Germline V CDR1 and CDR2: SGHTA, FQGNSA.

The V and J genes are TRBV6-5 and TRBJ1-1; D gene ambiguous. Trimming took 3 bases from V and 5 from J, leaving 7 bases between them. CDR3 length: 12 residues. The germline gives CDR1 MNHEY, CDR2 SVGAGI. CDR3 amino acids: CASSYLGTEAFF. DNA for the CDR3: TGTGCCAGCAGTTATTTGGGGACTGAAGCTTTCTTT.

The chain recombines TRBV19 with TRBJ2-5, with 8 bases lining up with TRBD1. From germline, CDR1 is LNHDA and CDR2 SQIVND (reference sequence). The CDR3 has 13 amino acids. The V segment lost 10 bases and the J segment 4 bases; nucleotides outside the gene matches: 8. The CDR3 DNA sequence: TGTGCCACCAAGCCTACAGGGGGAGAGACCCAGTACTTC. This gives the protein CATKPTGGETQYF.

V is TRBV28 and J is TRBJ1-1, with TRBD1 identical over 7 bases. The CDR3 sequence is 11 residues long. The V and J ends lost 9 bases and 12 bases, in that order; junction bases with no gene match: 10. CDR1 and CDR2 from the germline V gene are MDHEN and SYDVKM. DNA for the CDR3: TGTGCCAGTTGGACAGGCCCTGTAACTTTCTTT. Translated, it gives CASWTGPVTFF.

The chain carries TRBV21-1 and TRBJ2-7. TRBV21-1 is deemed a pseudogene. The CDR3 length is 10 residues. CDR3 in amino acids: CASSKKGEYF. Written as DNA, the CDR3 is TGTGCCAGCAGCAAGAAGGGTGAATACTTC.

The J gene is TRBJ1-1, the V gene TRBV28, with D hard to call. Germline V gene sequence: CDR1 MDHEN, CDR2 SYDVKM. The CDR3 consists of 12 residues. V was clipped by 1 base and J by 5 bases, with 5 bases between them. CDR3 sequence reads: CASSLSRTEAFF. The DNA of the CDR3 is TGTGCCAGCAGTTTATCGAGGACTGAAGCTTTCTTT.

The V and J genes are TRBV20-1 and TRBJ2-2; 10 bases line up with TRBD2. This CDR3 is built from 15 residues. The V gene's germline CDR1 is DFQATT and CDR2 SNEGSKA (reference sequence). Losses at the gene ends were 3 bases for V and 8 bases for J; bases not matched to a gene: 9. For the CDR3, the DNA is TGCAGTGCTAGTCCCTCCGGGACTAGCGCTGGGGAGCTGTTTTTT. Translated: CSASPSGTSAGELFF.